Sequencing of this TCR beta chain was carried out in a study of tumor T cells in aggressive B-cell lymphoma. Assay used: immunoSEQ multiplex PCR; TCRdb lists only in-frame clones, some missing. The sample shows approximately 12,000 clones, roughly 90% of them seen only once. J gave up 7 bases and V 9 bases, and 9 bases lay outside the gene matches. Germline values: CDR1 MNHEY, CDR2 SMNVEV (reference sequence). The CDR3 length is 13 residues. The gene calls are TRBV27 and TRBJ2-4; TRBD1 matches 7 bases. The sequencing input was tumor tissue. This clonotype was sampled from an adult with diffuse large B cell lymphoma. CDR3 sequence: CASRPQGVNIQYF. The CDR3 DNA reads TGTGCCAGTAGGCCGCAGGGGGTGAACATTCAGTACTTC.